What follows describes a single TCR beta chain. The sample comes from a study of blood T cell repertoires in COVID-19. Across the study: Donors in the United States, Italy and Spain gave samples during acute or convalescent COVID-19.

Germline V lookup: CDR1 MNHEY, CDR2 SVGAGI. The length of the CDR3 is 15 residues. J was trimmed by 1 base and V by 4 bases; bases with no gene match: 4. Measured with immunoSEQ multiplex PCR; TCRdb has only the in-frame clones, and not every one. In the table there are fewer than 500,000 clones, around 86% of which are singletons. The material sequenced was peripheral blood. The chain couples TRBV6-5 to TRBJ1-1; 9 positions match TRBD1. This TCR came from a woman in her twenties or thirties with active or convalescent COVID-19. The CDR3 region is CASSSRQGGNTEAFF. The DNA for the CDR3 is TGTGCCAGCAGTTCAAGACAGGGGGGGAACACTGAAGCTTTCTTT.